This is a list of T cell receptor beta chains from one sample in a study of blood T cell repertoires in COVID-19. The method was immunoSEQ multiplex PCR; TCRdb's version includes in-frame clones alone and lacks a portion of them. This sample has a few hundred thousand clones, with roughly 85% found just once. Sequencing input: peripheral blood. These receptors came from a human donor in a cohort sampled during active COVID-19. The CDR3 runs from the conserved cysteine through the conserved F or W. Each record gives: clone size, D gene, J gene, V gene, CDR3 protein, CDR3 DNA. D genes are given only for firm matches. Not all rows give a size; the values are once, few, many and, for expanded clones, a class.

size: .; D: TRBD2; J: TRBJ2-3; V: TRBV4-2; CDR3: CASSQREGSGVKSTDTQYF; DNA: TGTGCCAGCAGCCAAAGGGAAGGTAGCGGGGTAAAAAGCACAGATACGCAGTATTTT
size: .; D: .; J: TRBJ2-1; V: TRBV7-9; CDR3: CASTPTLSSYNEQFF; DNA: TGTGCCAGCACCCCTACCTTATCCTCCTACAATGAGCAGTTCTTC
size: .; D: .; J: TRBJ2-5; V: TRBV7-9; CDR3: CASTWSGEETQYF; DNA: TGTGCCAGCACCTGGTCGGGGGAGGAGACCCAGTACTTC
size: .; D: .; J: TRBJ2-5; V: TRBV9; CDR3: CASSPGGTVQETQYF; DNA: TGTGCCAGCAGCCCGGGGGGCACAGTCCAAGAGACCCAGTACTTC
size: .; D: .; J: TRBJ1-5; V: TRBV5-5; CDR3: CASSSIDSASQPQHF; DNA: TGTGCCAGCAGCTCGATAGACAGTGCGAGTCAGCCCCAGCATTTT
size: .; D: .; J: TRBJ1-2; V: TRBV29-1; CDR3: CSVEARHWVGGYTF; DNA: TGCAGCGTTGAAGCCCGACATTGGGTGGGTGGCTACACCTTC
size: .; D: .; J: TRBJ1-1; V: TRBV24-1; CDR3: CATSDLGRGMNTEAFF; DNA: TGTGCCACCAGTGATCTGGGGCGCGGGATGAACACTGAAGCTTTCTTT
size: .; D: .; J: TRBJ1-4; V: TRBV24-1; CDR3: CATSAPQGQRGEKLFF; DNA: TGTGCCACCAGTGCCCCTCAGGGTCAAAGGGGTGAAAAACTGTTTTTT
size: .; D: TRBD1; J: TRBJ2-7; V: TRBV7-9; CDR3: CASSSFGTGLTYEQYF; DNA: TGTGCCAGCAGCTCATTCGGGACAGGTCTTACCTACGAGCAGTACTTC
size: .; D: .; J: TRBJ2-7; V: TRBV18; CDR3: CASSPPGSQAYEQYF; DNA: TGTGCCAGCTCACCGCCCGGGAGCCAGGCCTACGAGCAGTACTTC
size: .; D: .; J: TRBJ1-5; V: TRBV5-6; CDR3: CASSLGAGANQPQHF; DNA: TGTGCCAGCAGCTTGGGGGCAGGGGCAAATCAGCCCCAGCATTTT
size: .; D: .; J: TRBJ2-6; V: TRBV18; CDR3: CASSPGGPRSGANVLTF; DNA: TGTGCCAGCTCACCAGGAGGGCCCCGCTCTGGGGCCAACGTCCTGACTTTC
size: medium-sized; D: .; J: TRBJ1-1; V: TRBV2; CDR3: CASSGTVSEAFF; DNA: TGTGCCAGCAGTGGAACGGTTTCTGAAGCTTTCTTT
size: .; D: TRBD1; J: TRBJ1-2; V: TRBV28; CDR3: CASSNIVGTEYGYTF; DNA: TGTGCCAGCAGCAATATTGTTGGGACAGAATATGGCTACACCTTC
size: .; D: .; J: TRBJ1-2; V: TRBV6-5; CDR3: CASSSPTGLNYGYTF; DNA: TGTGCCAGCAGTTCCCCGACAGGTCTCAACTATGGCTACACCTTC
size: .; D: .; J: TRBJ1-5; V: TRBV30; CDR3: CAWSADTYQPQHF; DNA: TGTGCCTGGAGCGCCGACACCTATCAGCCCCAGCATTTT
size: .; D: .; J: TRBJ2-3; V: TRBV9; CDR3: CASSTTSTDTQYF; DNA: TGTGCCAGCAGCACCACAAGCACAGATACGCAGTATTTT
size: .; D: .; J: TRBJ2-7; V: TRBV14; CDR3: CASSHLGGGLSSYEQYF; DNA: TGTGCCAGCAGCCATCTGGGGGGGGGCCTTAGCTCCTACGAGCAGTACTTC
size: .; D: TRBD1; J: TRBJ2-7; V: TRBV30; CDR3: CASSSKGQGISAQYF; DNA: TGTGCCTCTTCATCAAAGGGACAGGGAATTTCAGCGCAGTACTTC
size: once; D: .; J: TRBJ1-5; V: TRBV5-5; CDR3: CASSLGGIRFNQPQHF; DNA: TGTGCCAGCAGCTTGGGAGGGATTCGTTTTAATCAGCCCCAGCATTTT
size: .; D: TRBD2; J: TRBJ2-3; V: TRBV7-8; CDR3: CASSFPGGQDTQYF; DNA: TGTGCCAGCAGCTTCCCGGGGGGTCAAGATACGCAGTATTTT
size: .; D: .; J: TRBJ1-6; V: TRBV20-1; CDR3: CSASFSGFDPSSYNSPLHF; DNA: TGCAGTGCTAGTTTTTCGGGGTTTGACCCTAGCTCCTATAATTCACCCCTCCACTTT